These 21 T cell receptor beta chains were all obtained from the same sample, sequenced in a study of T cell responses to AZD1222 COVID-19 vaccine. Sequenced by immunoSEQ multiplex PCR; TCRdb stores in-frame clones only, minus some. Of 95,000 or so clones in the sample, roughly nine tenths were seen once. This material consisted of peripheral blood, taken on day 0 of AZD1222 vaccination. These receptors were obtained from an adult in good health.

The genes are TRBV3-1 (or the pseudogene TRBV3-2) and TRBJ1-1; TRBD1 agrees at 7 bases. The V segment lost 0 bases and the J segment 9 bases; nucleotides outside the gene matches: 4. Germline V gives CDR1 LGHDT, CDR2 YNNKEL (reference sequence). The CDR3 sequence is 13 residues long. The CDR3 nucleotides are TGTGCCAGCAGCCAAGATAGAGGGGGCCAAGCTTTCTTT. It specifies CASSQDRGGQAFF.

This chain joins TRBV18 and TRBJ1-1; D uncertain. V gave up 2 bases and J gave up 7 bases, with 8 bases separating them. The germline V gene encodes CDR1 KGHSH and CDR2 LQKENI. The CDR3 runs 12 residues. The CDR3 bases are TGTGCCAGCTCACCATCTGGCGATGAAGCTTTCTTT. It codes for CASSPSGDEAFF.

The V and J genes are TRBV29-1 and TRBJ2-5; 10 bases align to TRBD2. In germline, CDR1 is SQVTM, CDR2 ANQGSEA. The CDR3 is 15 residues long. With V trimmed by 5 bases and J by 5 bases, 11 bases remained unmatched. DNA for the CDR3: TGCAGCGTTTTCCGAAGCGGGGGGGCGGAGGAGACCCAGTACTTC. Its protein product is CSVFRSGGAEETQYF.

The J gene is TRBJ1-6, the V gene TRBV5-1; D perhaps matches TRBD1 (5 bases). With 0 bases removed from V and 10 bases from J, the gap between germline ends came to 14 bases. CDR1 SGHRS and CDR2 YFSETQ come from the germline V gene. This CDR3 is 15 amino acids long. The CDR3 protein is CASSLEGPFQSPLHF. DNA of the CDR3: TGCGCCAGCAGCTTGGAGGGACCATTCCAATCACCCCTCCACTTT.

This clone was found a few times. CDR3 region: CASSRIPGQGPHEQYF. The CDR3 nucleotides read TGCGCCAGCAGCCGGATACCGGGACAGGGTCCCCACGAGCAGTACTTC. The V call is TRBV4-1, the J call TRBJ2-7, with 9 bases identical to TRBD1. Trimming at V came to 4 bases and at J to 5 bases, leaving 12 bases not matched to a gene. CDR3 length: 16 residues. Germline values: CDR1 MGHRA, CDR2 YSYEKL.

The count of this clone is one. The CDR3, as DNA: TGTGCCAGCAGCCCATCGCACACAGGGGATGGTTCACCCCTCCACTTT. As protein: CASSPSHTGDGSPLHF. The gene calls are TRBV6-2 or TRBV6-3 and TRBJ1-6, with 7 bases that match TRBD1. The CDR3 has 16 residues. V was clipped by 6 bases and J by 9 bases; unmatched bases: 14. Germline V gene sequence: CDR1 MNHEY, CDR2 SVGEGT.

A single count supports this clone. The chain employs TRBV6-5 and TRBJ1-1; D ambiguous. Trimming stripped 5 bases from V and 6 bases from J, with 13 bases between. This CDR3 contains 13 residues. CDR1 and CDR2 (germline): MNHEY, SVGAGI. The CDR3 region has the DNA TGTGCCAGCAGTCCAACATCTATCGCTGAAGCTTTCTTT. This codes for CASSPTSIAEAFF.

This chain connects TRBV9 to TRBJ1-1, with D perhaps matching TRBD1 (5 bases). From germline, CDR1 is SGDLS and CDR2 YYNGEE. Trimming removed 4 bases from V and 1 base from J, with 11 bases in between. The CDR3 runs to 14 residues. The CDR3 nucleotides read TGTGCCAGCAGCCAGCGGGGCGGGAACACTGAAGCTTTCTTT. Translation gives CASSQRGGNTEAFF. The whole variable domain, remainder taken from reference TRBV9 and TRBJ1-1, is DSGVTQTPKHLITATGQRVTLRCSPRSGDLSVYWYQQSLDQGLQFLIQYYNGEERAKGNILERFSAQQFPDLHSELNLSSLELGDSALYFCASSQRGGNTEAFFGQGTRLTVV.

The rearrangement links TRBV19 to TRBJ2-2; no reliable D call. The V end lost 5 bases, the J end lost 6 bases, and 13 bases lay between the germline ends. CDR3 size: 14 residues. CDR1 LNHDA and CDR2 SQIVND come from the germline V gene (reference sequence). The CDR3 region has the DNA TGTGCCAGTAGTCCAGGTCCCAAGGCCGGGGAGCTGTTTTTT. Amino acids: CASSPGPKAGELFF.

The V and J genes are TRBV27 and TRBJ1-3; TRBD1 agrees at 7 bases. Germline CDR1 MNHEY, CDR2 SMNVEV (reference sequence). The CDR3 covers 15 residues. V gave up 2 bases and J gave up 2 bases; unmatched junction bases: 3. CDR3 sequence reads: CASSLRQGTGNTIYF. In DNA form, the CDR3 reads TGTGCCAGCAGTTTACGACAGGGCACTGGAAACACCATATATTTT.

This chain uses TRBV28 with TRBJ2-1; tentative D call: TRBD1 (6 bases). The CDR3 has 16 residues. Germline lookup yields CDR1 MDHEN and CDR2 SYDVKM. V was pared by 4 bases and J by 0 bases, with 13 bases between. The CDR3 nucleotides are TGTGCCAGCAGTTCGACAGGTGCGAGCTCCTACAATGAGCAGTTCTTC. Amino acids: CASSSTGASSYNEQFF.

This clone came up a few times. The V call is TRBV19, the J call TRBJ1-5; D ambiguous. V was cut by 0 bases and J by 2 bases, with 11 bases left in between. The length of the CDR3 is 16 residues. Per the germline V gene, CDR1 is LNHDA and CDR2 is SQIVND (reference sequence). The CDR3 DNA is TGTGCCAGTAGTATAGATTACAGTGCTGGCAATCAGCCCCAGCATTTT. Amino acids: CASSIDYSAGNQPQHF. The whole variable domain, remainder taken from reference TRBV19 and TRBJ1-5, is DGGITQSPKYLFRKEGQNVTLSCEQNLNHDAMYWYRQDPGQGLRLIYYSQIVNDFQKGDIAEGYSVSREKKESFPLTVTSAQKNPTAFYLCASSIDYSAGNQPQHFGDGTRLSIL.

To note about this clone: Other DNA sequences in the same sample also yield this CDR3. CDR3 sequence (DNA): TGTGCCAGCAGTGAGCGGGGGGGCACAGATACGCAGTATTTT. This encodes CASSERGGTDTQYF. V is TRBV6-4 and J is TRBJ2-3, with TRBD2 identical over 8 bases. Trimming took 3 bases from V and 1 from J; bases not matched to a gene: 0. The CDR3 totals 14 residues. Germline V lookup: CDR1 MRHNA, CDR2 SNTAGT.

This clone appeared once. Different DNA sequences within this sample yield the same CDR3. The rearrangement uses TRBV7-3 and TRBJ2-3, with 9 nucleotides matching TRBD2. Germline V CDR1 and CDR2: SGHTA, FQGTGA. This CDR3 contains 15 residues. V was clipped by 1 base and J by 4 bases; unmatched bases: 3. This chain's CDR3 is CASSLSGGAADTQYF. In nucleotides, the CDR3 is TGTGCCAGCAGCTTAAGCGGGGGGGCTGCAGATACGCAGTATTTT.

The chain uses TRBV6-2 or TRBV6-3 and TRBJ1-5; TRBD1 agrees at 8 bases. Germline trimming cut 6 bases from V and 3 bases from J; bases unmatched to any gene: 10. CDR3 length: 16 amino acids. CDR1 MNHEY and CDR2 SVGEGT come from the germline V gene. The CDR3 nucleotides are TGTGCCAGCAGCCCAAATGGACAGGGATCCAATCAGCCCCAGCATTTT. Translated: CASSPNGQGSNQPQHF.

The chain is built from TRBV4-3 and TRBJ1-2; unclear D gene. The CDR3 covers 16 residues. V lost 0 bases and J 5 bases, leaving 16 bases between the germline ends. Germline CDR1 is LGHNA and CDR2 is YSLEER. The CDR3 is CASSQDGPLPSYGYTF. The CDR3 nucleotides are TGCGCCAGCAGCCAAGATGGGCCCCTTCCCTCGTATGGCTACACCTTC.

J is TRBJ2-7 and V is TRBV19, with 7 bases that match TRBD2. The V gene end was trimmed by 5 bases and the J gene end by 3 bases; junction bases not matched to a gene: 7. The CDR3 has 14 amino acids. Germline CDR1 reads LNHDA; CDR2 reads SQIVND (reference sequence). The CDR3 DNA reads as TGTGCCAGTAGTCACCAAGGACTAGACTACGAGCAGTACTTC. It is translated as CASSHQGLDYEQYF. The variable domain in full, with the rest retrieved from reference TRBV19 and TRBJ2-7, is DGGITQSPKYLFRKEGQNVTLSCEQNLNHDAMYWYRQDPGQGLRLIYYSQIVNDFQKGDIAEGYSVSREKKESFPLTVTSAQKNPTAFYLCASSHQGLDYEQYFGPGTRLTVT.

V usage is TRBV15 and J usage is TRBJ2-3, with 9 bases fitting TRBD1. Germline V gene lookup returns CDR1 LNHNV and CDR2 YYDKDF (reference sequence). Unmatched junction bases numbered 6, after V lost 0 bases and J lost 5 bases. This CDR3 comprises 16 residues. CDR3 in amino acids: CATSRDTQGAGDTQYF. The DNA of the CDR3 is TGTGCCACCAGCAGAGATACACAGGGGGCAGGAGATACGCAGTATTTT.

The chain uses TRBV15 and TRBJ2-3; D is unclear. The CDR3 extends over 15 amino acids. The germline CDR1 and CDR2 sequences are LNHNV and YYDKDF (reference sequence). The V gene lost 0 bases and the J gene lost 2 bases, with 9 bases spanning the gap. CDR3 amino acids: CATSRDRQPTDTQYF. The CDR3 DNA follows: TGTGCCACCAGCAGAGATAGGCAGCCCACAGATACGCAGTATTTT.

This chain connects TRBV27 to TRBJ1-5, with D uncertain. Germline lookup yields CDR1 MNHEY and CDR2 SMNVEV (reference sequence). Trimming pared 2 bases from V and 6 bases from J, leaving 11 bases between. The CDR3 is 14 residues long. The CDR3 DNA is TGTGCCAGCAGTTTAGGCGGGATGCTTCAGCCCCAGCATTTT. This codes for CASSLGGMLQPQHF.

The chain carries TRBV19 and TRBJ1-2; the D is unclear. Germline lookup yields CDR1 LNHDA and CDR2 SQIVND (reference sequence). Trimming left V 2 bases short and J 5 bases short, with 6 bases between. The CDR3 loop spans 12 amino acids. CDR3 in DNA: TGTGCCAGTAGTATAAGTTTTTATGGCTACACCTTC. This sequence encodes CASSISFYGYTF.